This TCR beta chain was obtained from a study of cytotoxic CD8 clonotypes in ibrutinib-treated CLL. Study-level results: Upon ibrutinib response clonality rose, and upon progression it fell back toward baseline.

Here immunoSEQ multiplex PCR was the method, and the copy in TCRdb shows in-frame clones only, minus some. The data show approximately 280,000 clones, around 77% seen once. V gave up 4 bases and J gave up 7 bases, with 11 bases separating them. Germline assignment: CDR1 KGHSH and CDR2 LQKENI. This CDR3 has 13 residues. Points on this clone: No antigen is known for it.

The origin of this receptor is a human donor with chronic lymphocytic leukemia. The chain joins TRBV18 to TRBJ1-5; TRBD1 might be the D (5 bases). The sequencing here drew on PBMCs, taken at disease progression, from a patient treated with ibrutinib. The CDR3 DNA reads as TGTGCCAGCTCACGGGGCGGGGCCCAGCCCCAGCATTTT. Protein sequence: CASSRGGAQPQHF.